The 17 T cell receptor beta chains presented below share a single source sample, sequenced in a study of T-cell reconstitution after alpha-beta-depleted transplantation in children listed by TCRdb under 2016. Libraries were built with PCR. The run used an Illumina HiSeq 2500. Molecular barcoding was employed in the preparation of TCR libraries, with unique molecular identifiers being used to normalize TCRbeta repertoire quantification. TCRdb trimmed public reads at Q25 via fastp, called clones via MiXCR and kept in-frame beta chains. Each record represents a unique CDR3 protein, reported with the most common genes and DNA among its rows. Across this sample there are roughly 590,000 distinct CDR3 sequences, with around 17% seen only once. The ten largest clonotypes hold 0.8% to 1.1% of the sample. The sequencing used PBMCs from the stem cell graft donor, collected from the stem cell graft. The receptors come from a human donor who donated a stem cell graft to a child with acute myeloid leukemia.

The chain joins TRBV7-9 to TRBJ1-1, with a tentative D call TRBD1 (5 bases). The germline gives CDR1 SEHNR, CDR2 FQNEAQ (reference sequence). The CDR3 runs 15 residues. V was shortened by 6 bases and J by 1 base, with 15 bases between the two germline ends. The CDR3 DNA reads as TGTGCCAGCAGTTTCAGGGCTCGGGAGAACACTGAAGCTTTCTTT. It codes for CASSFRARENTEAFF. Filled out from reference TRBV7-9 and TRBJ1-1, the complete variable domain reads DTGVSQNPRHKITKRGQNVTFRCDPISEHNRLYWYRQTLGQGPEFLTYFQNEAQLEKSRLLSDRFSAERPKGSFSTLEIQRTEQGDSAMYLCASSFRARENTEAFFGQGTRLTVV.

This clonotype was seen more than once but under ten times. The V and J genes are TRBV15 and TRBJ1-5; maybe TRBD1 (5 bases). Trimming left V 3 bases short and J 6 bases short, with 21 bases between. CDR3 length equals 17 residues. CDR1 and CDR2 from the germline V gene are LNHNV and YYDKDF (reference sequence). CDR3 nucleotide sequence: TGTGCCACCAGCAGGGGACCGAAGGACATGCGAAGTCAGCCCCAGCATTTT. It codes for CATSRGPKDMRSQPQHF.

The table lists this clonotype with a few counts. This chain links TRBV6-5 with TRBJ2-1; 7 bases fit TRBD1. Trimming took 6 bases from V and 7 from J; bases not matched to a gene: 0. The CDR3 covers 11 residues. Germline values: CDR1 MNHEY, CDR2 SVGAGI. CDR3 residues: CASRTGNEQFF. CDR3 DNA: TGTGCCAGCAGGACAGGGAATGAGCAGTTCTTC.

This clonotype was observed at least ten times. This chain links TRBV20-1 with TRBJ1-6; tentative D call: TRBD1 (5 bases). Germline V gene data show CDR1 as DFQATT and CDR2 as SNEGSKA (reference sequence). The CDR3 is 14 amino acids. V was trimmed by 1 base and J by 14 bases, leaving 18 bases between them. The CDR3 region has the DNA TGCAGTGCTAGAGCCCCACGGGACCCAAGATCCCTCCACTTT. It yields the protein CSARAPRDPRSLHF.

V gene TRBV7-2 combines with J gene TRBJ2-7; D remains unclear. Deletions cut 0 bases from V and 6 bases from J, with 15 bases between. This CDR3 is built from 15 residues. Looked up from germline, CDR1 is SGHTA and CDR2 is FQGNSA. CDR3 DNA: TGTGCCAGCAGCTTAGCGGGCGCGGCCGAACTCGAGCAGTACTTC. This codes for CASSLAGAAELEQYF.

The chain uses TRBV6-5 and TRBJ2-7; D call uncertain. V was pared by 2 bases and J by 1 base, with 9 bases between. The CDR3 has 14 amino acids. The germline V gene encodes CDR1 MNHEY and CDR2 SVGAGI. CDR3 amino acids: CASSYHGRSYEQYV. CDR3 coding DNA: TGTGCCAGCAGTTACCATGGACGGTCCTACGAGCAGTACGTC.

V is TRBV6-2 or TRBV6-3 and J is TRBJ1-5, with 7 positions matching TRBD1. Germline V gives CDR1 MNHEY, CDR2 SVGEGT. V lost 6 bases to trimming and J lost 3 bases; unmatched junction nucleotides: 8. The CDR3 consists of 15 residues. CDR3 bases: TGTGCCAGCAGAAGCCAACAGGGGTTCAATCAGCCCCAGCATTTT. Encoded protein: CASRSQQGFNQPQHF.

This clonotype occurred many times. The chain carries TRBV20-1 and TRBJ1-2; D possibly corresponds to TRBD1 (5 bases). Germline assignment: CDR1 DFQATT and CDR2 SNEGSKA (reference sequence). Trimming left V 2 bases short and J 1 base short, with 11 bases between. This CDR3 is built from 14 residues. CDR3 residues: CSARRNRINYGYTF. The DNA for the CDR3 is TGCAGTGCTAGACGTAACAGGATTAACTATGGCTACACCTTC.

This clonotype occurred many times. The chain carries TRBV10-3 and TRBJ2-3; D is perhaps TRBD1 (5 bases). V dropped 10 bases and J dropped 4 bases, with 9 bases sitting between them. The CDR3 runs to 11 residues. Germline assignment: CDR1 ENHRY and CDR2 SYGVKD. CDR3 protein: CASQGSDTQYF. CDR3 DNA sequence: TGTGCCAGTCAGGGTTCAGATACGCAGTATTTT.

Only a few counts were recorded for this clonotype. CDR3 protein: CASSLADVGGYTF. CDR3 coding DNA: TGTGCCAGCAGCTTAGCTGATGTAGGGGGCTACACCTTC. The chain combines TRBV7-2 with TRBJ1-2; no definite D call. The CDR3 loop spans 13 amino acids. Trimming stripped 0 bases from V and 8 bases from J, with 10 bases between. Germline CDR1 is SGHTA and CDR2 is FQGNSA.

This clonotype occurred many times. In DNA form, the CDR3 reads TGTGCCAGCAGCCCCACGATGGACGGATACAATGAGCAGTTCTTC. Its translation: CASSPTMDGYNEQFF. The V and J genes are TRBV7-2 and TRBJ2-1; D remains ambiguous. CDR1 is SGHTA, CDR2 FQGNSA, per germline. This CDR3 comprises 15 residues. The V gene lost 5 bases and the J gene lost 4 bases, with 15 bases spanning the gap.

This clonotype was counted many times. The rearrangement uses TRBV7-9 and TRBJ2-1; TRBD1 matches 7 bases. Germline values: CDR1 SEHNR, CDR2 FQNEAQ (reference sequence). V shed 6 bases and J 4 bases; nucleotides not matched to a gene: 9. The CDR3 extends over 15 amino acids. CDR3 region: CASSLVRGQYNEQFF. DNA for the CDR3: TGTGCCAGCAGTCTGGTACGGGGACAGTACAATGAGCAGTTCTTC.

In this sample, this clonotype turned up many times. This chain uses TRBV20-1 with TRBJ2-5; D remains unclear. The V end was cut by 3 bases, the J end by 1 base, with 6 bases between. The CDR3 loop spans 12 amino acids. Germline CDR1 reads DFQATT; CDR2 reads SNEGSKA (reference sequence). This chain's CDR3 is CSARRVQETQYF. The CDR3 region has the DNA TGCAGTGCTAGGCGAGTCCAAGAGACCCAGTACTTC.

This clonotype was recorded once. A read error may account for a junction end that differs from germline. The chain joins TRBV12-3 or TRBV12-4 to TRBJ2-1; the match to TRBD2 covers 7 bases. CDR3 length equals 17 residues. CDR3 coding DNA: TGTGCCAGCAGTTCCTCTAATAGCGGGCCTTCCTACAATGAGCAGTTGTTC. It encodes CASSSSNSGPSYNEQLF.

Only a few counts were recorded for this clonotype. This chain uses TRBV7-2 with TRBJ2-3, with D tentatively TRBD1 or TRBD2 (6 bases each). The CDR3 totals 16 residues. Germline V gives CDR1 SGHTA, CDR2 FQGNSA. Trimming pared 0 bases from V and 2 bases from J, leaving 12 bases between. The CDR3 nucleotides are TGTGCCAGCAGCTTAGCGTCACGGGGGCCCACAGATACGCAGTATTTT. Amino acids: CASSLASRGPTDTQYF.

At least ten counts were recorded for this clonotype. The rearrangement uses TRBV7-2 and TRBJ2-7; the match to TRBD1 covers 10 bases. CDR3 length: 14 residues. V shed 3 bases, J shed 6 bases, and the junction held 5 bases outside the gene matches. From germline, CDR1 is SGHTA and CDR2 FQGNSA. Written as DNA, the CDR3 is TGTGCCAGCAGCTTGACAGGGGGCCGGGGCGAGCAGTACTTC. Translated, it gives CASSLTGGRGEQYF.

This clonotype has only a few counts. Here the CDR3 DNA reads TGCAGCCAAGGGGGCCTGGATTCACCCCTCCACTTT. Its protein product is CSQGGLDSPLHF. This chain uses TRBV20-1 with TRBJ1-6, with 7 bases fitting TRBD1. Germline V lookup: CDR1 DFQATT, CDR2 SNEGSKA (reference sequence). The CDR3 contains 12 residues.